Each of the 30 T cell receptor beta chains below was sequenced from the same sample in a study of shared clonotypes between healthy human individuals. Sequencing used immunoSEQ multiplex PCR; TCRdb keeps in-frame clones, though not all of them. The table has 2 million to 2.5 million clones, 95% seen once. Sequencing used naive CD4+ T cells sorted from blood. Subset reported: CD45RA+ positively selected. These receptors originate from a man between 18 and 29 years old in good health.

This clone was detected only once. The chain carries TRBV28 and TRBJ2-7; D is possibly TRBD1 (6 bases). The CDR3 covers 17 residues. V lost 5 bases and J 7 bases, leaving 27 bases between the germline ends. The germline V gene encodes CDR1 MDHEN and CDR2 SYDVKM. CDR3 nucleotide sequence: TGTGCCAGCAGTGCCCTTAGGGGGACGGGTGGGACGGGGGAGCAGTACTTC. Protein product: CASSALRGTGGTGEQYF.

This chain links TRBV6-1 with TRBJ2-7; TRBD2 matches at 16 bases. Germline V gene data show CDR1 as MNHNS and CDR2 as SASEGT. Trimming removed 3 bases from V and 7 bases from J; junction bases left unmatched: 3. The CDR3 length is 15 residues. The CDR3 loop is CASSEGLAGGKEQYF. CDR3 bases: TGTGCCAGCAGTGAGGGACTAGCGGGGGGGAAAGAGCAGTACTTC.

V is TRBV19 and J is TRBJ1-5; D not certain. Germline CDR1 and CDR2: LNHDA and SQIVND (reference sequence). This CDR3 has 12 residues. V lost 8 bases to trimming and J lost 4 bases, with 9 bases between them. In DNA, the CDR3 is TGTGCCAGTCTCACAGAGAATCAGCCCCAGCATTTT. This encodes CASLTENQPQHF. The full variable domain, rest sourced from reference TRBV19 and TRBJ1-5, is DGGITQSPKYLFRKEGQNVTLSCEQNLNHDAMYWYRQDPGQGLRLIYYSQIVNDFQKGDIAEGYSVSREKKESFPLTVTSAQKNPTAFYLCASLTENQPQHFGDGTRLSIL.

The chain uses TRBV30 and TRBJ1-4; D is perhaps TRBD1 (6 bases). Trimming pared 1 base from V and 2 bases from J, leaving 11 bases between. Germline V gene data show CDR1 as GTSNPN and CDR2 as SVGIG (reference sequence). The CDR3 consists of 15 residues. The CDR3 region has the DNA TGTGCCTGGAGTGGGCAGGGGAGGACTAATGAAAAACTGTTTTTT. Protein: CAWSGQGRTNEKLFF.

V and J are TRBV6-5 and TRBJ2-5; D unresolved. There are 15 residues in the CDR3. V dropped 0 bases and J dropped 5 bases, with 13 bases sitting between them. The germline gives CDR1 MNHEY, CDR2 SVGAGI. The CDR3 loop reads CASSYSNVIPETQYF. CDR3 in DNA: TGTGCCAGCAGTTACTCGAACGTGATTCCGGAGACCCAGTACTTC.

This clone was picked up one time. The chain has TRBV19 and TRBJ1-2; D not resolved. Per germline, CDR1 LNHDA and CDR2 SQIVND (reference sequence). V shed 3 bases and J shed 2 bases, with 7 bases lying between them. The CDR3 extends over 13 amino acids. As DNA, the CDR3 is TGTGCCAGTAGTATGGAAGGGAACTATGGCTACACCTTC. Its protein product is CASSMEGNYGYTF.

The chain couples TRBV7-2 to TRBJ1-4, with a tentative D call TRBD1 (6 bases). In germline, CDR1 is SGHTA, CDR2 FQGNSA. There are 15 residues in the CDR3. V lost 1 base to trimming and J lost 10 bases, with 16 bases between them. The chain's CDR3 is CASSLGTAGSRKLFF. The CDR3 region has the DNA TGTGCCAGCAGCTTAGGGACAGCGGGTTCCAGAAAACTGTTTTTT.

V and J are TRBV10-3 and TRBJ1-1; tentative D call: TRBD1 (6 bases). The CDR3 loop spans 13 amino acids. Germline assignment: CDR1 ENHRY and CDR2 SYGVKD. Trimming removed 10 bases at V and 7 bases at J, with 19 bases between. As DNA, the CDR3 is TGTGCCACCTCGGAAGGCAGGGGTATTGAAGCTTTCTTT. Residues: CATSEGRGIEAFF.

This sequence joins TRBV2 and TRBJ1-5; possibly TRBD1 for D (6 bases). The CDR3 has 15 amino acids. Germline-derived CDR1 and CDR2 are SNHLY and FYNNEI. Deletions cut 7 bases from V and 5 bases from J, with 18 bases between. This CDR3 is CASMMGGLGDQPQHF. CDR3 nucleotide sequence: TGTGCCAGCATGATGGGGGGCTTGGGAGATCAGCCCCAGCATTTT.

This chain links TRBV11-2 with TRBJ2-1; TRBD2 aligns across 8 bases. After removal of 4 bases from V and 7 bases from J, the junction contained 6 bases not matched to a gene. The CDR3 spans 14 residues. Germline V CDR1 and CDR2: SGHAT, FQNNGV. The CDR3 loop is CASSSTGRVNEQFF. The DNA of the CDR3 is TGTGCCAGCAGCTCGACCGGGAGGGTAAATGAGCAGTTCTTC.

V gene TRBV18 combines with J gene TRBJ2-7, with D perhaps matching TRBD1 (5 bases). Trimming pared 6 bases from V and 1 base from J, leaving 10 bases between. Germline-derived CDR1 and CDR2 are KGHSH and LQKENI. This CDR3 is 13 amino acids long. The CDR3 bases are TGTGCCAGCTCCGCCTCAGGGTCCTACGAGCAGTACTTC. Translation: CASSASGSYEQYF.

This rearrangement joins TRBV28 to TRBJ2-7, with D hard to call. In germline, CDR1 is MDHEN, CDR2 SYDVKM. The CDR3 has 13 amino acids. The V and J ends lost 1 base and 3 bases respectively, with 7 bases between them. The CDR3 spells CASSLFRHYEQYF. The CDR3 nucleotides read TGTGCCAGCAGTTTATTCCGCCACTACGAGCAGTACTTC. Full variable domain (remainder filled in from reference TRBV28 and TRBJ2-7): DVKVTQSSRYLVKRTGEKVFLECVQDMDHENMFWYRQDPGLGLRLIYFSYDVKMKEKGDIPEGYSVSREKKERFSLILESASTNQTSMYLCASSLFRHYEQYFGPGTRLTVT.

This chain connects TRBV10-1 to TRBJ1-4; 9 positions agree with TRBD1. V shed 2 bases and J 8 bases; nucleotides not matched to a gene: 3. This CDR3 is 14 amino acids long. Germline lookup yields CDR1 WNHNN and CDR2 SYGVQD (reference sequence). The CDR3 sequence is CASSEGTGTEKLFF. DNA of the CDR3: TGCGCCAGCAGTGAGGGGACAGGGACCGAAAAACTGTTTTTT.

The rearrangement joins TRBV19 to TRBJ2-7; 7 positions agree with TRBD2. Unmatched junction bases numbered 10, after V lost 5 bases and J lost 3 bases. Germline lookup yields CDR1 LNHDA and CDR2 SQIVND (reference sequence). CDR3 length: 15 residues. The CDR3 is CASSDSGTTSYEQYF. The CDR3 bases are TGTGCCAGTAGTGACAGTGGGACTACGAGCTACGAGCAGTACTTC.

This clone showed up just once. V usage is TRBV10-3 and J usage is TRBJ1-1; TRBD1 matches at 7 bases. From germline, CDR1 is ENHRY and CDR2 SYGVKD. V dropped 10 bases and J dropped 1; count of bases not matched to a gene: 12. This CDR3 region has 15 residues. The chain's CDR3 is CATAGTAMRNTEAFF. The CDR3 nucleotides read TGTGCCACCGCCGGGACAGCGATGCGGAACACTGAAGCTTTCTTT.

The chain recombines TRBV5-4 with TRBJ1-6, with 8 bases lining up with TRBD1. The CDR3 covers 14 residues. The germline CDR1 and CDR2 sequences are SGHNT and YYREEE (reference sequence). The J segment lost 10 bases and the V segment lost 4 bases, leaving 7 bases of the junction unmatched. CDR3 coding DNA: TGTGCCAGCAGCGGCGGACAGGGAAACTCACCCCTCCACTTT. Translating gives CASSGGQGNSPLHF.

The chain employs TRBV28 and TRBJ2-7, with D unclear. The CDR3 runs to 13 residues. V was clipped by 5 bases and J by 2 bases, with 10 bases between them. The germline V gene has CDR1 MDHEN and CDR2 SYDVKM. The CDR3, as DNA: TGTGCCAGCAGTCAGGTCCCTCCCTACGAGCAGTACTTC. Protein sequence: CASSQVPPYEQYF. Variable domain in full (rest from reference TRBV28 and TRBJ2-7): DVKVTQSSRYLVKRTGEKVFLECVQDMDHENMFWYRQDPGLGLRLIYFSYDVKMKEKGDIPEGYSVSREKKERFSLILESASTNQTSMYLCASSQVPPYEQYFGPGTRLTVT.

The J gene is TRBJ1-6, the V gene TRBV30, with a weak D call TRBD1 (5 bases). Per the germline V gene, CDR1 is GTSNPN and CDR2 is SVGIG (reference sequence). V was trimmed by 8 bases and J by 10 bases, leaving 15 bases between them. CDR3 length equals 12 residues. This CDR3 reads CAEGPPGSPLHF. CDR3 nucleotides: TGTGCCGAGGGACCACCGGGATCACCCCTCCACTTT. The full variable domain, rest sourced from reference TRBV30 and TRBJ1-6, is SQTIHQWPATLVQPVGSPLSLECTVEGTSNPNLYWYRQAAGRGLQLLFYSVGIGQISSEVPQNLSASRPQDRQFILSSKKLLLSDSGFYLCAEGPPGSPLHFGNGTRLTVT.

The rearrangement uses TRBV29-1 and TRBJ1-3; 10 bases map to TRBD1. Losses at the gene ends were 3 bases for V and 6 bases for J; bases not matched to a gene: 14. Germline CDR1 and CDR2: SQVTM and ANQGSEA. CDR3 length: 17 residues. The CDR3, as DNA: TGCAGCGTTGATCCTTGGGGGGGGACAGGGGCGGCAAACACCATATATTTT. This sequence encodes CSVDPWGGTGAANTIYF.

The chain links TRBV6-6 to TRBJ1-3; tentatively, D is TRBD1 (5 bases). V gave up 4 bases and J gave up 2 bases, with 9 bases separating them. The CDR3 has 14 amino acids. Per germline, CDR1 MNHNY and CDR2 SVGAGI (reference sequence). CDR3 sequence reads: CASSWGGTGNTIYF. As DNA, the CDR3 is TGTGCCAGCAGTTGGGGCGGAACTGGAAACACCATATATTTT.

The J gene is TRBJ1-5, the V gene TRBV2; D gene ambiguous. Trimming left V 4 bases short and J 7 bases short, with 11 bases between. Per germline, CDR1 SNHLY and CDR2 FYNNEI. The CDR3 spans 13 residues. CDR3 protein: CASSVGFSQPQHF. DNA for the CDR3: TGTGCCAGCAGTGTCGGGTTTTCCCAGCCCCAGCATTTT. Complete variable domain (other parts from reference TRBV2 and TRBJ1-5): EPEVTQTPSHQVTQMGQEVILRCVPISNHLYFYWYRQILGQKVEFLVSFYNNEISEKSEIFDDQFSVERPDGSNFTLKIRSTKLEDSAMYFCASSVGFSQPQHFGDGTRLSIL.

The CDR3 nucleotides are TGTGCCAGCCTTTACGGGGTTGATGGCTACACCTTC. It encodes CASLYGVDGYTF. The chain has TRBV6-1 and TRBJ1-2; D gene unclear. Germline V gives CDR1 MNHNS, CDR2 SASEGT. This CDR3 has 12 residues. Trimming pared 8 bases from V and 6 bases from J, leaving 13 bases between.

The CDR3, as DNA: TGTGCCAGCAGACCGACAGGGGTAGATACGCAGTATTTT. The encoded protein is CASRPTGVDTQYF. This sequence joins TRBV9 and TRBJ2-3; 8 bases line up with TRBD1. CDR3 length: 13 residues. Germline trimming cut 5 bases from V and 5 bases from J; bases unmatched to any gene: 4. Germline lookup yields CDR1 SGDLS and CDR2 YYNGEE.

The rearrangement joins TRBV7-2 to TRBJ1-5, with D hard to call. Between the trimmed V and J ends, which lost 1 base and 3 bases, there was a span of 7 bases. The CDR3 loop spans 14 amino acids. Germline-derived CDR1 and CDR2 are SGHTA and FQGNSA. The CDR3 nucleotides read TGTGCCAGCAGCTTAGTTGGATTCAATCAGCCCCAGCATTTT. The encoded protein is CASSLVGFNQPQHF.

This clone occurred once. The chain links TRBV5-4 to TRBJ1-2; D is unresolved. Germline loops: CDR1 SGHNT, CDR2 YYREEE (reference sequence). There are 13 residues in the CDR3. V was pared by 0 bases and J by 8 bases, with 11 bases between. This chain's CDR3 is CASSLVPVGGYTF. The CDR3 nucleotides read TGTGCCAGCAGCTTGGTGCCGGTTGGAGGCTACACCTTC. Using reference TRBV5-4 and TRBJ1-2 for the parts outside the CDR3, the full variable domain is ETGVTQSPTHLIKTRGQQVTLRCSSQSGHNTVSWYQQALGQGPQFIFQYYREEENGRGNFPPRFSGLQFPNYSSELNVNALELDDSALYLCASSLVPVGGYTFGSGTRLTVV.

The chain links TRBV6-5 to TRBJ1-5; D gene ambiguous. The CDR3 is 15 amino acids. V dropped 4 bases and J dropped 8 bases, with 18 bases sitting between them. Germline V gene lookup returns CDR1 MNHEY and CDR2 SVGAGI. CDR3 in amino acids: CASSSGPQTLKPQHF. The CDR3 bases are TGTGCCAGCAGTTCCGGGCCCCAAACTTTAAAGCCCCAGCATTTT.

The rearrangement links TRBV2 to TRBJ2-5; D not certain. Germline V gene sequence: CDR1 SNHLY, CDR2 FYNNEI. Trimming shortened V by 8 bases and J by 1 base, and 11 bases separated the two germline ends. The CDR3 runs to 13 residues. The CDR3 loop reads CASCPVTQETQYF. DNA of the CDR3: TGTGCCAGCTGCCCGGTCACCCAAGAGACCCAGTACTTC.

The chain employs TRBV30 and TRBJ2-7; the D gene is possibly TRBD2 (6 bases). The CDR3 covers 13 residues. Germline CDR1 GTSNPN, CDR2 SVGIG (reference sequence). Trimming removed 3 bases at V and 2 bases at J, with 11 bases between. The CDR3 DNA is TGTGCCTGGAGGATGGGAGGTACCTACGAGCAGTACTTC. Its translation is CAWRMGGTYEQYF.

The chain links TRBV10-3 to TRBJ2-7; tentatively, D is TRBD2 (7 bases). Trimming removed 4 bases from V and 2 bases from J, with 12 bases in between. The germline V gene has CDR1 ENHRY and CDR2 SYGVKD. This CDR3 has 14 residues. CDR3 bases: TGTGCCATCAGTGGAGCGGGGACACCCTACGAGCAGTACTTC. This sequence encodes CAISGAGTPYEQYF.

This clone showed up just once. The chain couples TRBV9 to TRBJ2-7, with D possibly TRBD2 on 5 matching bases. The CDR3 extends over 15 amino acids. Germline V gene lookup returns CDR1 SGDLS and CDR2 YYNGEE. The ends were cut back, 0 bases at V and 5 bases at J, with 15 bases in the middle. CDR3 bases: TGTGCCAGCAGCGTAGGTGAATTGCTAGCAGACGAGCAGTACTTC. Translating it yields CASSVGELLADEQYF.